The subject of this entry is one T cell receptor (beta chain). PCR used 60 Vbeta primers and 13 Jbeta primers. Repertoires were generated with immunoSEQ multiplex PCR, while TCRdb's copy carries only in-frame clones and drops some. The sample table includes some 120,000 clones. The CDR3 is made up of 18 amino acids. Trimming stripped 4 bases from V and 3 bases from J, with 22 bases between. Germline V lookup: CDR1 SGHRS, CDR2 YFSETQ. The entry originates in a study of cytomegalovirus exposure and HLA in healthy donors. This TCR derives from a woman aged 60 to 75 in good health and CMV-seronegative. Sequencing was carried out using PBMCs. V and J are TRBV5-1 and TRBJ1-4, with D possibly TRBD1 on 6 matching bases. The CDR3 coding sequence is TGCGCCAGCAGCCCCAAAACAGGGATCCAACCACCTAATGAAAAACTGTTTTTT. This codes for CASSPKTGIQPPNEKLFF.